Listed below are T cell receptor beta chains from one sample, sequenced in a study of cytomegalovirus exposure and HLA in healthy donors. TCRdb's table, derived via immunoSEQ multiplex PCR, lists solely in-frame clones and lacks some. Among about 94,000 clones listed, 50% to 80% were seen once. The sample taken for sequencing was PBMCs. The receptors here all came from a young man in good health and CMV-seronegative. Each CDR3 is given with its conserved first and last residue. D genes are given only for firm matches. Expanded clones get a size class; other rows say once, few or many, or leave the size out.

d_call,j_call,v_call,clone_size,cdr3_nt,cdr3_aa
TRBD2,TRBJ2-1,TRBV7-3,once,TGTGCCAGCAGCTTAAATCGGCTAGCGGATCAAGCGTTCTTC,CASSLNRLADQAFF
TRBD1,TRBJ1-1,TRBV6-1,.,TGTGCCAGCAGTGCAAGAGGGACAGGGGAGATAGATGACACTGAAGCTTTCTTT,CASSARGTGEIDDTEAFF
.,TRBJ2-7,TRBV15,few,TGTGCCACCAGGTATTTCGGCGGGGAGCAGTACTTC,CATRYFGGEQYF
.,TRBJ2-1,TRBV6-1,.,TGTGCCAGCAGTCTAGCGCGTGTGAATGAGCAGTTCTTC,CASSLARVNEQFF
.,TRBJ1-3,TRBV7-3,few,TGTGCCAGCTCCCCGGGGGGGGCTATGAACACCATATATTTT,CASSPGGAMNTIYF
TRBD1,TRBJ2-3,TRBV27,.,TGTGCCAGCAGTTTATCTCCGACAGGGACAGATACGCAGTATTTT,CASSLSPTGTDTQYF
.,TRBJ1-1,TRBV27,.,TGTGCCAGCAGTTCCAGGCCTTCTGAGGCTTTCTTT,CASSSRPSEAFF
TRBD2,TRBJ2-1,TRBV9,.,TGTGCCAGCAGCAAACTAGCGGGAGGGGCGGATGAGCAGTTCTTC,CASSKLAGGADEQFF
.,TRBJ1-1,TRBV7-7,.,TGTGCTAGCAGCTCAGGGGCGAACACTGAAGCTTTCTTT,CASSSGANTEAFF
TRBD1,TRBJ2-3,TRBV18,.,TGTGCCAGCTCACCAGCCGGGACAGGGAGCACAGATACGCAGTATTTT,CASSPAGTGSTDTQYF
.,TRBJ2-7,TRBV27,.,TGTGCCAGCAGTGAGGGATACTCCTACGAGCAGTACTTC,CASSEGYSYEQYF
TRBD2,TRBJ2-5,TRBV5-1,.,TGCGCCAGCAGCTTGGGGGGGACTAGCCGAACCCAAGAGACCCAGTACTTC,CASSLGGTSRTQETQYF
.,TRBJ2-7,TRBV29-1,.,TGCAGCGTAAAGGGGGAGATGGAGCAGTACTTC,CSVKGEMEQYF
.,TRBJ2-5,TRBV5-8,.,TGTGCCAGCAGCTTGACAGCATCCCTAGAGACCCAGTACTTC,CASSLTASLETQYF
.,TRBJ2-1,TRBV18,.,TGTGCCAGCTCACCAAGTTATTCGGGGAACTACAATGAGCAGTTCTTC,CASSPSYSGNYNEQFF
.,TRBJ2-7,TRBV7-2,few,TGTGCCAGCAGCTTAGAAGGGGGTCGCGAGCAGTACTTC,CASSLEGGREQYF
.,TRBJ2-7,TRBV7-9,once,TGTGCCAGCAGCGCCACAGGAAAGTCCTACGAGCAGTACTTC,CASSATGKSYEQYF
TRBD1,TRBJ1-5,TRBV7-2,.,TGTGCCAGCAGCTTCCGGGACAGGGGGCCAGCGGGCAATCAGCCCCAGCATTTT,CASSFRDRGPAGNQPQHF
TRBD2,TRBJ2-7,TRBV7-2,.,TGTGCCAGCAGCTTAGAGGGGGCTAGCGGGAGTGGGACCTACGAGCAGTACTTC,CASSLEGASGSGTYEQYF
TRBD1,TRBJ2-7,TRBV6-1,.,TGTGCCAGCAGTGAACCAGGGGGCCCTATCTCCTACGAGCAGTACTTC,CASSEPGGPISYEQYF
.,TRBJ2-5,TRBV11-2,.,TGTGCCAGCAGCCGGGAGACCCAGTACTTC,CASSRETQYF
TRBD2,TRBJ2-7,TRBV6-4,few,TGTGCCAGCAGTCCGTCTAGCGGGAGCTCCTACGAGCAGTACTTC,CASSPSSGSSYEQYF
TRBD2,TRBJ2-1,TRBV29-1,.,TGCAGCGTTTACGGGGGGAATGAGCAGTTCTTC,CSVYGGNEQFF
.,TRBJ1-1,TRBV4-1,.,TGCGCCAGCAGCCAAGATACTGGGGGGATTGCGGCTTTCTTT,CASSQDTGGIAAFF
.,TRBJ2-1,TRBV5-4,.,TGTGCCAGCAGCCCGAGGGTCGTCAATGAGCAGTTCTTC,CASSPRVVNEQFF
TRBD1,TRBJ1-1,TRBV5-1,.,TGCGCCAGCAGCTTAGACACGGGACAGGGAAACACTGAAGCTTTCTTT,CASSLDTGQGNTEAFF